The source of this TCR beta chain is a study of control samples from healthy donors and cancer patients. The CDR3 runs to 15 residues. From germline, CDR1 is MDHEN and CDR2 SYDVKM. Trimming left V 2 bases short and J 7 bases short, with 15 bases between. Clones were read by immunoSEQ multiplex PCR, and TCRdb kept only the in-frame ones, dropping some. Of approximately 160,000 clones listed, more than 90% are singletons. Sequencing used blood. This rearrangement joins TRBV28 to TRBJ1-5; possibly TRBD1 for D (5 bases). This receptor was obtained from a woman between 40 and 50 years old in good health. The DNA for the CDR3 is TGTGCCAGCAGTTTAGGGACCTCGAGCGACCAGCCCCAGCATTTT. It codes for CASSLGTSSDQPQHF.